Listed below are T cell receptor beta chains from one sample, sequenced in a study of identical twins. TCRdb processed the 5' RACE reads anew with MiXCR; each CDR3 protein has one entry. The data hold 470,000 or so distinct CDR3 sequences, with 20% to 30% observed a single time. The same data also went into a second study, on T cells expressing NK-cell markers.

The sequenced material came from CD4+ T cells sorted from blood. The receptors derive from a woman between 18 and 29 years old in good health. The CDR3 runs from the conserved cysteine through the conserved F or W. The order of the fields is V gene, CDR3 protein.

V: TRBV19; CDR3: CASTSGLSNQPQHF
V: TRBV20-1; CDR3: CSARSGDNEQFF
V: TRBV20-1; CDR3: CSAPQGALAEKLFF
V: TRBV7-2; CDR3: CASSLVASGAGELFF
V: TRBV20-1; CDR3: CSAKRTATIYEQYF
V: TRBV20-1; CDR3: CSAKSTSGNTDTQYF
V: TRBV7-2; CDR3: CASSLAREYNEQFF
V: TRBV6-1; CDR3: CASVGGGADTQYF
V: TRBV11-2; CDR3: CASTSLDGETQYF
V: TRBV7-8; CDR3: CASSLGEDTQYF
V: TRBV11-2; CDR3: CASSLLSGSTYNEQFF
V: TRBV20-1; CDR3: CSAHRGYQETQYF
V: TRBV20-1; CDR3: CSARGSAGGYTF
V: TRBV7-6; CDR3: CASSLVSGAYEQYF
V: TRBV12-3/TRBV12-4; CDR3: CASSFRVMTSGVLQFF
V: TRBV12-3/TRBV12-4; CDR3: CASSSLGEGYEQYF
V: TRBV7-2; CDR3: CASRLAGGTYNEQFF